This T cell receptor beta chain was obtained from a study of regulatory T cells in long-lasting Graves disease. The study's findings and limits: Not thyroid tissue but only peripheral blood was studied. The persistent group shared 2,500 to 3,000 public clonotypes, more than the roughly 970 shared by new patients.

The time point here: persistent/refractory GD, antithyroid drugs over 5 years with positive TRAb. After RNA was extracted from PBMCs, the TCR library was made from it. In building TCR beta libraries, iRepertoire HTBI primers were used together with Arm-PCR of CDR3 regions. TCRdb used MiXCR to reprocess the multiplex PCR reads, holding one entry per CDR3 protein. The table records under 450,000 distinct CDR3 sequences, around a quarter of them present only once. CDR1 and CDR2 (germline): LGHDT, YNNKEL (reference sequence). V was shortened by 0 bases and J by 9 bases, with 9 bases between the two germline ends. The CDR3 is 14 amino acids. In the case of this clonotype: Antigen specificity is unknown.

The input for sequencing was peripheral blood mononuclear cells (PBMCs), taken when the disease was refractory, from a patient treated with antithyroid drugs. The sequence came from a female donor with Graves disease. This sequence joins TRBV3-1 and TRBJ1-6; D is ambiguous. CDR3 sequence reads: CASSQDGNGSPLHF. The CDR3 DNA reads TGTGCCAGCAGCCAAGATGGAAACGGTTCACCCCTCCACTTT.